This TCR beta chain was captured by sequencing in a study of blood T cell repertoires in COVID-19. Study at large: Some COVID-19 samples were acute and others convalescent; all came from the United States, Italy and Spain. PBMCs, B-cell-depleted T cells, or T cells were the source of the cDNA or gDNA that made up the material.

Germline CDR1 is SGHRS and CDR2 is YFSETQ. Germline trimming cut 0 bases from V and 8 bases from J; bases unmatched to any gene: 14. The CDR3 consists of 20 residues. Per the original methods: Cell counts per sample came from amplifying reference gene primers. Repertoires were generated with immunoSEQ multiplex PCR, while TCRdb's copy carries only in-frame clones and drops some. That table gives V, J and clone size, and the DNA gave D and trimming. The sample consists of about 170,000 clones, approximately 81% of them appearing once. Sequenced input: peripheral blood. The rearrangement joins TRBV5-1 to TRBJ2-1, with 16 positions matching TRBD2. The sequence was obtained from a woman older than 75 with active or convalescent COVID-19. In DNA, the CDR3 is TGCGCCAGCAGCTTGGCGTCGGTAGGGACTAGCGGGAGGGCCCTCGATGAGCAGTTCTTC. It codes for CASSLASVGTSGRALDEQFF.